Listed below are T cell receptor beta chains from one sample, sequenced in a study of technical replicates of blood from several donors. Only in-frame clones appear in the TCRdb table, and some are missing; sequencing was by immunoSEQ multiplex PCR. Of approximately 81,000 clones listed, over 75% were seen once; the top ten hold approximately 3.5%. The source material was PBMCs. These TCRs come from a human donor in good health. Some clones in this sample may be carry-over from other donors' samples. CDR3s include the opening cysteine and the closing phenylalanine or tryptophan. The D gene is left open where the match is weak. For some rows the clone size is stated as once, few or many, or as a class when expanded; others skip it.

TRBJ1-2	NA	TRBV5-4	NA	TGTGCCAGCAGTTATATCCAGGGAAGAGCAGGTTATGGCTACACCTTC	CASSYIQGRAGYGYTF
TRBJ2-7	NA	TRBV7-9	NA	TGTGCCAGCAGCTTATCCCCCCGCTACCGAACCAACGAGCAGTACTTC	CASSLSPRYRTNEQYF
TRBJ2-3	NA	TRBV9	TRBD2	TGTGCCAGCAGCGTAGGACTAGCGGGAGGTCTCACAGATACGCAGTATTTT	CASSVGLAGGLTDTQYF
TRBJ1-5	NA	TRBV4-2	TRBD1	TGTGCCAGCAGCCAAGGTTGGGACAGAGATCAGCCCCAGCATTTT	CASSQGWDRDQPQHF
TRBJ2-3	NA	TRBV11-2	NA	TGTGCCAGTACCGGGAGATTCACAGATACGCAGTATTTT	CASTGRFTDTQYF
TRBJ1-2	NA	TRBV11-3	NA	TGTGCCAGCAGCCAGACTAACTATGGCTACACCTTC	CASSQTNYGYTF
TRBJ2-5	NA	TRBV18	TRBD1	TGTGCCAGCTCACCGATAGGGGGCCGGGAGACCCAGTACTTC	CASSPIGGRETQYF
TRBJ1-2	NA	TRBV4-3	NA	TGCGCCAGCAGCCAAGATCGTCCGGGGGTTGGCTACACCTTC	CASSQDRPGVGYTF
TRBJ1-2	once	TRBV7-9	NA	TGTGCCAGCAGCTTAGGAACAGGGTGGGGCTATGGCTACACCTTC	CASSLGTGWGYGYTF
TRBJ1-6	NA	TRBV5-6	NA	TGTGCCAGCAGCTTGTTATCGGACAAGGAAACTAATTCACCCCTCCACTTT	CASSLLSDKETNSPLHF
TRBJ2-3	NA	TRBV14	NA	TGTGCCAGCAGCGGAGGGGCTAGAGCCCGCACAGATACGCAGTATTTT	CASSGGARARTDTQYF
TRBJ2-5	NA	TRBV7-9	TRBD2	TGTGCCAGCAGGCTGGGGGCTAGCGGGCAGACCCAGTACTTC	CASRLGASGQTQYF
TRBJ1-6	NA	TRBV6-5	NA	TGTGCCAGCAGCGGTGGGGGGGTGGGCAATTCACCCCTCCACTTT	CASSGGGVGNSPLHF
TRBJ2-2	NA	TRBV6-6	NA	TGTGCCAGCAGCTATCACGCGAACACCGGGGAGCTGTTTTTT	CASSYHANTGELFF
TRBJ2-2	NA	TRBV2	TRBD1	TGTGCCAGCAGTGTAGGGACAGTAAACACCGGGGAGCTGTTTTTT	CASSVGTVNTGELFF
TRBJ2-3	once	TRBV5-1	TRBD2	TGCGCCAGCAGCTTGGGGCGGGGGGGCGGCACAGATACGCAGTATTTT	CASSLGRGGGTDTQYF
TRBJ1-1	few	TRBV10-3	NA	TGTGCCATCGGGGGGTACACTGAAGCTTTCTTT	CAIGGYTEAFF
TRBJ2-7	NA	TRBV12-5	NA	TGTGCTAGTGGTTTGGTATTGACTAGTCACTTCGACGAGCAGTACTTC	CASGLVLTSHFDEQYF
TRBJ1-4	NA	TRBV2	TRBD1	TGTGCCAGCAGTTCACCAACAGGGGGTCTTGAAAAACTGTTTTTT	CASSSPTGGLEKLFF
TRBJ2-3	NA	TRBV19	TRBD2	TGTGCCAGTAGTATAGTTGGGGGGGACACAGATACGCAGTATTTT	CASSIVGGDTDTQYF
TRBJ2-1	NA	TRBV7-7	NA	TGTGCCAGCAGCTTAAGGCGGGGAGGCTACAATGAGCAGTTCTTC	CASSLRRGGYNEQFF
TRBJ1-1	NA	TRBV20-1	NA	TGCAGTGCTAGTAGTCCTACTGAAGCTTTCTTT	CSASSPTEAFF
TRBJ2-3	NA	TRBV5-8	TRBD2	TGTGCCAGCAGCTTCCAGCGGGGGGGTACAGATACGCAGTATTTT	CASSFQRGGTDTQYF
TRBJ2-2	NA	TRBV7-6	NA	TGTGCCAGCAGAACCGGGACAACGAACACCGGGGAGCTGTTTTTT	CASRTGTTNTGELFF
TRBJ2-1	NA	TRBV7-6	NA	TGTGCCAGCAGCTTAGCGGTAGGGGCCGGGTACAATGAGCAGTTCTTC	CASSLAVGAGYNEQFF
TRBJ1-3	NA	TRBV11-2	TRBD1	TGTGCCAGCAGCTTTACAGGGGGTGGAAACACCATATATTTT	CASSFTGGGNTIYF
TRBJ2-4	NA	TRBV5-4	NA	TGTGCCAGCAGCTCCCAGGACACTAACATTCAGTACTTC	CASSSQDTNIQYF
TRBJ1-1	NA	TRBV9	NA	TGTGCCAGCAGTAAAGGACTCGGTGGTACTGAAGCTTTCTTT	CASSKGLGGTEAFF
TRBJ2-7	NA	TRBV6-5	TRBD1	TGTGCCGCAGCTACCGGGACAGCGAGCTCCTACGAGCAGTACTTC	CAAATGTASSYEQYF
TRBJ2-7	NA	TRBV5-1	TRBD1	TGCGCCAGCAGCCCGAATCCCGGGACAGGGGGCAGGGAGCAGTACTTC	CASSPNPGTGGREQYF
TRBJ1-2	many	TRBV30	TRBD1	TGTGCCTGGAGCCCGGACAGGCTAAACTATGGCTACACCTTC	CAWSPDRLNYGYTF
TRBJ1-2	NA	TRBV4-3	NA	TGCGCCAGCAGCCAAGACTACAGGGAGACCTATGGCTACACCTTC	CASSQDYRETYGYTF
TRBJ2-7	NA	TRBV2	NA	TGTGCCAGCCTGGAAAGACAGCAGCCCCCTACAAGGGAGCAGTACTTC	CASLERQQPPTREQYF
TRBJ1-6	once	TRBV9	NA	TGTGCCAGCAGCGTTACAGGGTCCGGCTCCTATAATTCACCCCTCCACTTT	CASSVTGSGSYNSPLHF
TRBJ2-5	NA	TRBV30	TRBD2	TGTGCCTGGAGCCCAGGACTAGAACAGACCCAGTACTTC	CAWSPGLEQTQYF
TRBJ2-3	NA	TRBV5-4	NA	TGTGCCAGCAGCTTGGCGGTGGGCGCACCAGATACGCAGTATTTT	CASSLAVGAPDTQYF
TRBJ2-2	NA	TRBV4-1	TRBD2	TGCGCCAGCAGCCCTAGCGGGAGGGCCGACACCGGGGAGCTGTTTTTT	CASSPSGRADTGELFF
TRBJ1-1	NA	TRBV11-1	NA	TGTGCCAGCAGCTTCAAACTCAACACTGAAGCTTTCTTT	CASSFKLNTEAFF
TRBJ2-2	NA	TRBV30	TRBD1	TGTGCCTGGAGTGGACAGGGTCTCGATACCGGGGAGCTGTTTTTT	CAWSGQGLDTGELFF
TRBJ1-2	few	TRBV29-1	NA	TGCAGCGTTGGAGGTACAGGTGACTATGGCTACACCTTC	CSVGGTGDYGYTF
TRBJ1-5	few	TRBV15	TRBD1	TGTGCCACCAGCAGATCTACAGGGGCGCGACCTCAGCCCCAGCATTTT	CATSRSTGARPQPQHF